This T cell receptor beta chain appears in the sequencing data of a study of blood T cell repertoires in COVID-19 (dated by TCRdb to the early 2020s). About the study as a whole: Samples from collaborators originated in the United States, Italy and Spain and spanned both the acute and convalescent phases of COVID-19. A de-identified subject ID, COVID-19 status, age in years and sex were almost always included in the sample metadata. The samples were drawn from two sources: the first 160 participants of the ongoing ImmuneRACE study, and about 1,300 subjects contributed by 6 global collaborators. Deeply sampled blood TCRbeta repertoires from subjects exposed to, actively infected with, or recovered from COVID-19 were included in the dataset. Where available, HLA class I and class II types were taken from metadata supplied by the sample provider and were not determined by assay-based typing. The repertoires were released in a freely available public database meant as a resource for research on the immune response to SARS-CoV-2. The material from the prospective study consisted of cDNA or gDNA derived from T cells, B-cell-depleted T cells, or PBMCs. General conclusions and limits of the study: How much clinical and demographic metadata was included differed by source and by participant, and the metadata was provided uncurated.

The CDR3 runs 18 amino acids, cysteine and phenylalanine included. Left in the record is the CDR3 DNA by itself, 54 bases read in frame from the first base. Whole blood was collected in K2EDTA tubes by collaborating institutions according to the institutions' own protocols. Collaborator samples were shipped for TCRbeta analysis as frozen whole blood, isolated PBMCs, or DNA extracted from either sample type. As regards this clone: Its antigen is currently not known. No much larger clonotype is one base removed from it; base qualities were not supplied.

TCRbeta CDR3 regions were amplified from genomic DNA using the immunoSEQ Assay, a bias-controlled multiplex PCR. Turning to the authors' computational methods: Nucleated cell counts per sample were estimated from amplification of reference gene primers within the assay. Sequence reads were collapsed and filtered to measure the absolute abundance of every unique TCRbeta CDR3 rearrangement. For each sample, productive Simpson clonality was calculated as the square root of Simpson's diversity index over productive rearrangements. TCRdb stores this immuneACCESS table with in-frame sequences only. Part of the clones is absent; in the studies checked, under half of the shortfall reflects unresolved V genes, and no reason is known for the rest. V, J and clone size are those of that table, while D and trimming were read from the DNA. This sample lists 200,000 to 250,000 clones; roughly 82% were detected once. More than 9% of the sample belongs to the ten largest clones.

The source is a man in his fifties with active or convalescent COVID-19. The rearrangement combines TRBV12-2 with TRBJ2-3; the table's D call of TRBD2 was not tested on the DNA. TRBV12-2 is noted as a pseudogene. The sample consisted of peripheral blood. In nucleotide form, the sequence is TGTGCAAGTCGCTTAGGTCCCGGGAGGATGAAGGCGACAGATACGCAGTATTTT. It codes for CASRLGPGRMKATDTQYF.